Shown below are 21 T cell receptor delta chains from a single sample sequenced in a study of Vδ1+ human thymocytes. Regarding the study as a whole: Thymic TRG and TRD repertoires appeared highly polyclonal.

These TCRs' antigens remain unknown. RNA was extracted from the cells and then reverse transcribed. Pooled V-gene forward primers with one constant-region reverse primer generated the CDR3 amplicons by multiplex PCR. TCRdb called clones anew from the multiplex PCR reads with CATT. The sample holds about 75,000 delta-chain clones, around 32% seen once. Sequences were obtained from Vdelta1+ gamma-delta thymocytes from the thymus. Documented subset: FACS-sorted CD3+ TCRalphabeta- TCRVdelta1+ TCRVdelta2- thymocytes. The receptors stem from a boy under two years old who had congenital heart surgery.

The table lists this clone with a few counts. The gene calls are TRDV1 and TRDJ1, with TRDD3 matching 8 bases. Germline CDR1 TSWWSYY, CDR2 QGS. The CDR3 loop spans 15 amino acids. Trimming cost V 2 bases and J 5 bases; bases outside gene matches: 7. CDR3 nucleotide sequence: TGTGCTCTTGGGGAAGGGAGTTGGGGGATGGATAAACTCATCTTT. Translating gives CALGEGSWGMDKLIF.

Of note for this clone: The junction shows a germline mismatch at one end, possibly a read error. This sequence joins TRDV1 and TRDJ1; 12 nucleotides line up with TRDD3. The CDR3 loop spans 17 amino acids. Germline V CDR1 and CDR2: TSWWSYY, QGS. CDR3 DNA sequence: TGTGCTCTTGGGCAACTTCCAAACTGGGGGATACCCGATAAACTCATCTTT. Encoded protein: CALGQLPNWGIPDKLIF.

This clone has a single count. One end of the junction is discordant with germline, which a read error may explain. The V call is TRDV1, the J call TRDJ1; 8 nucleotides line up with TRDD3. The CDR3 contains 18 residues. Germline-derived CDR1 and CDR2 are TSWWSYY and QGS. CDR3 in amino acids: CALGVSFRLGEITDKLIF. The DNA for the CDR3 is TGTGCCCTTGGGGTATCCTTCAGGCTGGGGGAGATTACCGATAAACTCATCTTT.

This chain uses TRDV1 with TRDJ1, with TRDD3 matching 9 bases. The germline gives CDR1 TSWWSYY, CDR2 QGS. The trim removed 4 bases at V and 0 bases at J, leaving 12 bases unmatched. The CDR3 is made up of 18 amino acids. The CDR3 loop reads CALGAWGLLGDYTDKLIF. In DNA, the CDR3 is TGTGCTCTTGGGGCCTGGGGGCTCCTGGGGGATTACACCGATAAACTCATCTTT.

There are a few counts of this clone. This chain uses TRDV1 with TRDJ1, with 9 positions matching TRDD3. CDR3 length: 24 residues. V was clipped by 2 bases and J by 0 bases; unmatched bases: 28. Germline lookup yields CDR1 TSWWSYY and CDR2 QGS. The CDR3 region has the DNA TGTGCTCTTGGGGAAATAGGGAGTCGTCCTACCGTTACTGGGGGACGCGACCACACCGATAAACTCATCTTT. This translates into CALGEIGSRPTVTGGRDHTDKLIF.

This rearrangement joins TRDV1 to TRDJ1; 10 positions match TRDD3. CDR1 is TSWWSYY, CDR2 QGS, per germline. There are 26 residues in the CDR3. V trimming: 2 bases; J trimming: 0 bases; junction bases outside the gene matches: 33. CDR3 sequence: CALGENTPPRPFLPRGIRLYTDKLIF. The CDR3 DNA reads TGTGCTCTTGGGGAAAATACCCCCCCTCGACCGTTCCTACCCAGGGGGATACGCTTGTACACCGATAAACTCATCTTT.

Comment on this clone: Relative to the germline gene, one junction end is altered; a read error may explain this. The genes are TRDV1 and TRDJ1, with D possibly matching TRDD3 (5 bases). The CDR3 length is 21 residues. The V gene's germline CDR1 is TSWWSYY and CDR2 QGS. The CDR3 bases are TGTGCTCTAGGGGAAAATTTTGTCCCGATTCTTTTTGACGGGTTCACCGATAAACTCATCTTT. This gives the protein CALGENFVPILFDGFTDKLIF.

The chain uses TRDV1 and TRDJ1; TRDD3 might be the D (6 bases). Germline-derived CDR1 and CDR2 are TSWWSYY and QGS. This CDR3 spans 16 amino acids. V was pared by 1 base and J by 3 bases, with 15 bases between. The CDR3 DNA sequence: TGTGCTCTTGGGGAACCCGGTTCCTGGGGCCCCGATAAACTCATCTTT. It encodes CALGEPGSWGPDKLIF.

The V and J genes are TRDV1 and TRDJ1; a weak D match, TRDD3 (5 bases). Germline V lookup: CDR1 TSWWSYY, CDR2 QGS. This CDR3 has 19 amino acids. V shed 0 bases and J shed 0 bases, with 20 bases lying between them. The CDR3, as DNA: TGTGCTCTTGGGGAACTAAGCGTCCCCCGGGGGGCCTACACCGATAAACTCATCTTT. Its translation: CALGELSVPRGAYTDKLIF.

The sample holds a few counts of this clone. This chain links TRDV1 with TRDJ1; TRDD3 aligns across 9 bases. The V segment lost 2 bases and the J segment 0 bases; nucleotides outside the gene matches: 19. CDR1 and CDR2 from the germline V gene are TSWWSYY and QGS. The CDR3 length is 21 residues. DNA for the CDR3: TGTGCTCTTGGGGAAACGGGTGGGGACTGGGGATACGCGAGGTACACCGATAAACTCATCTTT. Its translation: CALGETGGDWGYARYTDKLIF.

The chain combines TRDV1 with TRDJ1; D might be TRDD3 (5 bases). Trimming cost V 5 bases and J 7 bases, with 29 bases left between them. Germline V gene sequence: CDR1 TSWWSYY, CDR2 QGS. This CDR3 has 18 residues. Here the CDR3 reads CALGNPLNLTGPSGKLIF. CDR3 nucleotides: TGTGCTCTTGGGAACCCTTTGAACCTTACTGGCCCAAGCGGTAAACTCATCTTT.

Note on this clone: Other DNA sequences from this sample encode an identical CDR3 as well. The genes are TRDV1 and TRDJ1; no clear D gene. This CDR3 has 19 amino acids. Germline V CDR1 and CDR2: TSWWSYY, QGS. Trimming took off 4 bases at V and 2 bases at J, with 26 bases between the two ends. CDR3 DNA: TGTGCTCTTGGGGCTCTCGACGCGGAAAGCAGGGAGCTAACCGATAAACTCATCTTT. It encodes CALGALDAESRELTDKLIF.

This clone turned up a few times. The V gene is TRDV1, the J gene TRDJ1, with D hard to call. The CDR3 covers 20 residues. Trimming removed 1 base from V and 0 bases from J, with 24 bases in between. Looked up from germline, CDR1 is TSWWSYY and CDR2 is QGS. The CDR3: CALGEPKSPGRASYTDKLIF. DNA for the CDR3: TGTGCTCTTGGGGAACCCAAGTCACCGGGCCGGGCGAGTTACACCGATAAACTCATCTTT.

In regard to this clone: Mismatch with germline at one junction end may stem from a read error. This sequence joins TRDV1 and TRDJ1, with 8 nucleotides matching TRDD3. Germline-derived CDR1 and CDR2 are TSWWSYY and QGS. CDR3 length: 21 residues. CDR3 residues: CALGERRRHNVLGDFTDKPIF. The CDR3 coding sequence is TGTGCTCTTGGGGAACGTCGACGCCACAACGTTCTGGGGGACTTTACCGATAAACCCATCTTT.

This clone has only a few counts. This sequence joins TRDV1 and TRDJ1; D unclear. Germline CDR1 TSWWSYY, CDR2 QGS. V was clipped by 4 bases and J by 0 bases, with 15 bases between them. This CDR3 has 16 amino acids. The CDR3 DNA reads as TGTGCTCTTGGGGCTCTCCCCGCTGGTTACACCGATAAACTCATCTTT. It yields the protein CALGALPAGYTDKLIF.

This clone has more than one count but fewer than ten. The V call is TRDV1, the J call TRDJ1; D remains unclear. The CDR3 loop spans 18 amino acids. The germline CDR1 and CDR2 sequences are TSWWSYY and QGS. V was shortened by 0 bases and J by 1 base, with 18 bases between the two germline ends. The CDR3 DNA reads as TGTGCTCTTGGGGAACTTTCCCCCTCCACTCAATTCACCGATAAACTCATCTTT. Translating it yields CALGELSPSTQFTDKLIF.

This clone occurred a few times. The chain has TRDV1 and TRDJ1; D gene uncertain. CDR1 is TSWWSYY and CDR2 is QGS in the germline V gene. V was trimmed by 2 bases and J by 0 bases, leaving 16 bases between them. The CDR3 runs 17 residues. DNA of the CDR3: TGTGCTCTTGGGGAAAAGCGATCCCGGAGATACACCGATAAACTCATCTTT. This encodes CALGEKRSRRYTDKLIF.

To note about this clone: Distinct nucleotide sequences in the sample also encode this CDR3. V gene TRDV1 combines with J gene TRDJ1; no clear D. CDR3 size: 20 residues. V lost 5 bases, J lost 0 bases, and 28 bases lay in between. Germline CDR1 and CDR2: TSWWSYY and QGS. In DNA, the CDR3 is TGTGCTCTTGGGCCTCGGTGGCTTTTTCGGTCAGCTCTTTACACCGATAAACTCATCTTT. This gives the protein CALGPRWLFRSALYTDKLIF.

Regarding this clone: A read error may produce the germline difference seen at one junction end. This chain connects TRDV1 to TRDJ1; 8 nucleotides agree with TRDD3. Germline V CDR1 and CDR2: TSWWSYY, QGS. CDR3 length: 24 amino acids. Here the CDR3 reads CALGKLRPTRGIRVGKEYTDKLIF. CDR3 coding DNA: TGTGCTCTTGGGAAACTTCGGCCCACTAGGGGGATAAGAGTGGGTAAAGAGTACACCGATAAACTCATCTTT.

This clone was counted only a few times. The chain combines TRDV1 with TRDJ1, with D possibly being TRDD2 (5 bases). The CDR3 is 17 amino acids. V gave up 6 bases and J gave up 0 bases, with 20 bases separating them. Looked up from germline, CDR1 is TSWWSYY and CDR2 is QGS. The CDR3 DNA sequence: TGTGCTCTTGGATTTCCTTGGAGACGCAGGGACACCGATAAACTCATCTTT. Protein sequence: CALGFPWRRRDTDKLIF.

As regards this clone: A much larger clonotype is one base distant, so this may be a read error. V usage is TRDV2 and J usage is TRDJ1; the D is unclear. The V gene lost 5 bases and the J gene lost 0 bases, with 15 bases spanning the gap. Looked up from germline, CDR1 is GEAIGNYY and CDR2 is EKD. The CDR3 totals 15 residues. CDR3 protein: CACAGDLRHTDKLIF. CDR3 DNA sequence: TGTGCCTGTGCCGGCGACTTACGCCACACCGATAAACTCATCTTT.